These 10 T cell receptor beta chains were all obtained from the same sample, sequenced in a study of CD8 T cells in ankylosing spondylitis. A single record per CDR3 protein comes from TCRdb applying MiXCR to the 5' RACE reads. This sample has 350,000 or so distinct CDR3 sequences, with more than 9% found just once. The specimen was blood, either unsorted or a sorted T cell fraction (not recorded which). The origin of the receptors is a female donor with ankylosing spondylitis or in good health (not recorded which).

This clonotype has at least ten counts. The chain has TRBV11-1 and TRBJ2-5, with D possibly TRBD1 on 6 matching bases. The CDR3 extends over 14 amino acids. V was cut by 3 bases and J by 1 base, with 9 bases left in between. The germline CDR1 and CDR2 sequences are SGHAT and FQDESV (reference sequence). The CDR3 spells CASSFNRAQETQYF. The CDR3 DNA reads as TGTGCCAGCAGCTTCAACAGGGCCCAAGAGACCCAGTACTTC.

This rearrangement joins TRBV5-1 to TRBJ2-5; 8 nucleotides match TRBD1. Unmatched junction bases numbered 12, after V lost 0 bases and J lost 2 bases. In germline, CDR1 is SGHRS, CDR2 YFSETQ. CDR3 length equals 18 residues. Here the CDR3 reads CASSLEFIKRQGQETQYF. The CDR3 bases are TGCGCCAGCAGCTTGGAATTCATAAAAAGACAGGGGCAAGAGACCCAGTACTTC.

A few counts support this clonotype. The CDR3 DNA is TGTGCCAGCAGCTTTGGCAGAGGAGCAGATACGCAGTATTTT. As protein: CASSFGRGADTQYF. The chain employs TRBV7-9 and TRBJ2-3; D is uncertain. CDR1 and CDR2 (germline): SEHNR, FQNEAQ (reference sequence). This CDR3 spans 14 amino acids. Trimming shortened V by 3 bases and J by 4 bases, and 11 bases separated the two germline ends.

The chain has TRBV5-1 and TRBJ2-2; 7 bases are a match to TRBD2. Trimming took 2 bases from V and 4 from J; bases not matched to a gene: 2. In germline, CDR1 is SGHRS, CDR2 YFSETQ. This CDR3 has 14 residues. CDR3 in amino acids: CASSLPGGTGELFF. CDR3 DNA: TGCGCCAGCAGCTTACCGGGAGGCACCGGGGAGCTGTTTTTT.

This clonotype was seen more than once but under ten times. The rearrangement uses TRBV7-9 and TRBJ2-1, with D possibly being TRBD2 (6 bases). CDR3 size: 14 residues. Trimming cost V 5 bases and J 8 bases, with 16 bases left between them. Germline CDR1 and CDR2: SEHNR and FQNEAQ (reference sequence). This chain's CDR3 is CASSRSGGGDEQFF. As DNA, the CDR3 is TGTGCCAGCAGCCGTAGCGGTGGAGGCGATGAGCAGTTCTTC.

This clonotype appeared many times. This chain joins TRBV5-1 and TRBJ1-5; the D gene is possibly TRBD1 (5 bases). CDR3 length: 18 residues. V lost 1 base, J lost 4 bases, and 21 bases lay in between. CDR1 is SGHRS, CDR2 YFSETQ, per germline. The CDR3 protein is CASSLFPPGQGGNQPQHF. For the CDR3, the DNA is TGCGCCAGCAGCTTGTTCCCCCCAGGTCAGGGAGGGAATCAGCCCCAGCATTTT.

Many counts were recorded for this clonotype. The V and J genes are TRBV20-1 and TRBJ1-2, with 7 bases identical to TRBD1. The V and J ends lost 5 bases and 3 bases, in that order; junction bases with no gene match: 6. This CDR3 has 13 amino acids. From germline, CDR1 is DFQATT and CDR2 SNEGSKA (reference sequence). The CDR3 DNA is TGCAGTGCTTGGGACAGTCAAGACTATGGCTACACCTTC. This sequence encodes CSAWDSQDYGYTF.

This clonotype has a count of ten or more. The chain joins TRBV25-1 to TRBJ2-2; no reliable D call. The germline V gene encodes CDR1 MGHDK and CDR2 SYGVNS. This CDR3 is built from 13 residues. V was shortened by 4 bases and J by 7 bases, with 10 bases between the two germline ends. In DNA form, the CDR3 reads TGTGCCAGCAGTGCCCCCGGTGACGGGGAGCTGTTTTTT. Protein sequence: CASSAPGDGELFF. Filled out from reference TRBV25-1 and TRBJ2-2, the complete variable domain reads EADIYQTPRYLVIGTGKKITLECSQTMGHDKMYWYQQDPGMELHLIHYSYGVNSTEKGDLSSESTVSRIRTEHFPLTLESARPSHTSQYLCASSAPGDGELFFGEGSRLTVL.

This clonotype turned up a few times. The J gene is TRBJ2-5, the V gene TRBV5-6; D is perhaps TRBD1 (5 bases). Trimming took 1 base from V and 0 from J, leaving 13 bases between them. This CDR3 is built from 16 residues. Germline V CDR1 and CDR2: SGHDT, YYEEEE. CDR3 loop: CASSLPTGRYQETQYF. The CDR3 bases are TGTGCCAGCAGCTTGCCCACAGGCCGGTACCAAGAGACCCAGTACTTC. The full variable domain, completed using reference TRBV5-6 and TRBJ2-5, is DAGVTQSPTHLIKTRGQQVTLRCSPKSGHDTVSWYQQALGQGPQFIFQYYEEEERQRGNFPDRFSGHQFPNYSSELNVNALLLGDSALYLCASSLPTGRYQETQYFGPGTRLLVL.

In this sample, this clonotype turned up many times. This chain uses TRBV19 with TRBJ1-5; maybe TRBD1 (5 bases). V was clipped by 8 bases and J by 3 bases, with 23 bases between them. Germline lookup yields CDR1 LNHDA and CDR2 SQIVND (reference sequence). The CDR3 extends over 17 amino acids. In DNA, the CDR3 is TGTGCCAGTGACCCCGGGGCCGGGTCCCTCCCCAATCAGCCCCAGCATTTT. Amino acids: CASDPGAGSLPNQPQHF. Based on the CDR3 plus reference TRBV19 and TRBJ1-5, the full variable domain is DGGITQSPKYLFRKEGQNVTLSCEQNLNHDAMYWYRQDPGQGLRLIYYSQIVNDFQKGDIAEGYSVSREKKESFPLTVTSAQKNPTAFYLCASDPGAGSLPNQPQHFGDGTRLSIL.